This TCR beta chain comes out of a study of blood T cell repertoires in COVID-19. Looked up from germline, CDR1 is SGHTA and CDR2 is FQGNSA. J was trimmed by 3 bases and V by 5 bases; bases with no gene match: 12. The CDR3 is 17 amino acids. Measured with immunoSEQ multiplex PCR; TCRdb has only the in-frame clones, and not every one. Here the sample spans a few hundred thousand clones, about 87% being singletons. The sequencing input was PBMCs or T cells enriched from blood (not recorded which). The chain carries TRBV7-2 and TRBJ1-4, with TRBD1 identical over 7 bases. The receptor comes from a woman aged 50 to 60 who had recovered from COVID-19. The CDR3 DNA reads as TGTGCCAGCAGCAAACCCTCAGGGGGTTCCCCTAATGAAAAACTGTTTTTT. This sequence encodes CASSKPSGGSPNEKLFF. Filled out from reference TRBV7-2 and TRBJ1-4, the complete variable domain reads GAGVSQSPSNKVTEKGKDVELRCDPISGHTALYWYRQSLGQGLEFLIYFQGNSAPDKSGLPSDRFSAERTGGSVSTLTIQRTQQEDSAVYLCASSKPSGGSPNEKLFFGSGTQLSVL.